This T cell receptor (beta chain) was obtained from a study of technical replicates of blood from a handful of donors. Germline values: CDR1 LNHDA, CDR2 SQIVND (reference sequence). This CDR3 comprises 12 residues. Trimming shortened V by 3 bases and J by 6 bases, and 8 bases separated the two germline ends. Repertoires were generated with immunoSEQ multiplex PCR, while TCRdb's copy carries only in-frame clones and drops some. The sample carries over 65,000 clones, 94% recorded once. The sample was T cells isolated from PBMCs. The TCR was taken from a human donor in good health. The genes are TRBV19 and TRBJ1-2; D is ambiguous. The CDR3: CASSMAGNGYTF. In DNA, the CDR3 is TGTGCCAGTAGTATGGCGGGAAATGGCTACACCTTC.